This T cell receptor beta chain was captured by sequencing in a study of T cell responses to AZD1222 COVID-19 vaccine. Background on the study: Pooling of second doses given at about 4 or about 12 weeks was done.

Study-level points and caveats: At study baseline, merely a handful of AZD1222 recipients were seropositive. Reportedly, nearly half the spike-specific TCRs target unmutated variant regions.

V gave up 6 bases and J gave up 6 bases, with 14 bases separating them. Germline V CDR1 and CDR2: MNHEY, SMNVEV (reference sequence). CDR3 length equals 13 residues. Using immunoSEQ multiplex PCR, the repertoire was profiled, and TCRdb retains in-frame clones only, with some absent. The repertoire holds approximately 100,000 clones, with 87% as singletons. Points on this clone: Antigen specificity is unknown.

Here the sequenced sample was peripheral blood, taken on day 0 of AZD1222 vaccination. The chain has TRBV27 and TRBJ1-2; D remains unclear. The origin of this receptor is an adult in good health. The CDR3 loop reads CASSLRSGNGYTF. CDR3 nucleotides: TGTGCCAGCAGCCTAAGGTCGGGGAATGGCTACACCTTC.